The next 31 T cell receptor beta chains were all read from a single sample in a study of shared clonotypes between healthy human individuals. The naive CD8 population came from CD45RO-negative cells selected for CCR7, without terminally differentiated effector memory CD45RA+ cells. Sequencing was performed with immunoSEQ multiplex PCR; in TCRdb, only in-frame clones are kept and a portion is missing. The repertoire has about 2 million clones, roughly 95% of them found once; the top ten carry 0.9% to 1.5%. What was sequenced was naive CD8+ T cells sorted from blood. The receptors originated from a man aged 18 to 30 in good health.

The chain is built from TRBV2 and TRBJ2-5; D call uncertain. Trimming left V 3 bases short and J 5 bases short, with 13 bases between. The CDR3 is 14 residues long. Germline V gene data show CDR1 as SNHLY and CDR2 as FYNNEI. The CDR3 DNA follows: TGTGCCAGCAGTGACAGGCTATGGCCTGAGACCCAGTACTTC. Translated, it gives CASSDRLWPETQYF.

This chain links TRBV27 with TRBJ1-3; tentatively, D is TRBD1 (5 bases). V lost 6 bases and J 1 base, leaving 13 bases between the germline ends. The CDR3 has 15 amino acids. Germline V lookup: CDR1 MNHEY, CDR2 SMNVEV (reference sequence). CDR3 DNA sequence: TGTGCCAGCAGAGCCGGGACGGAGTCTGGAAACACCATATATTTT. Its translation: CASRAGTESGNTIYF.

The chain couples TRBV27 to TRBJ2-7, with D unresolved. Trimming cost V 4 bases and J 2 bases, with 12 bases left between them. The CDR3 has 14 residues. Germline loops: CDR1 MNHEY, CDR2 SMNVEV (reference sequence). The CDR3 DNA is TGTGCCAGCAGTTCGGTAGAAGGAGCCTACGAGCAGTACTTC. Translating gives CASSSVEGAYEQYF.

The chain uses TRBV28 and TRBJ1-6; D not certain. Germline CDR1 MDHEN, CDR2 SYDVKM. This CDR3 is 15 amino acids long. Between the trimmed V and J ends, which lost 9 bases and 0 bases, there was a span of 12 bases. The CDR3 is CASLAPTSYNSPLHF. Written as DNA, the CDR3 is TGTGCCAGTTTGGCCCCTACCTCCTATAATTCACCCCTCCACTTT.

The chain uses TRBV6-6 and TRBJ2-1; TRBD1 matches at 11 bases. Looked up from germline, CDR1 is MNHNY and CDR2 is SVGAGI (reference sequence). V trimming: 6 bases; J trimming: 6 bases; junction bases outside the gene matches: 4. The CDR3 length is 14 residues. The CDR3 sequence is CASRPGTGGNEQFF. The CDR3 nucleotides read TGTGCCAGCAGGCCCGGGACAGGGGGCAATGAGCAGTTCTTC.

The chain employs TRBV11-2 and TRBJ2-7; perhaps TRBD2 as D (5 bases). V shed 6 bases and J shed 2 bases, with 8 bases lying between them. This CDR3 is built from 12 residues. The V gene's germline CDR1 is SGHAT and CDR2 FQNNGV. CDR3 in DNA: TGTGCCAGCAGTCGGGGTCCCTACGAGCAGTACTTC. Protein product: CASSRGPYEQYF.

The CDR3 DNA sequence: TGCAGCGTTGAAGATCGGGTCAGGGGGCCGGGTGGCTACACCTTC. This encodes CSVEDRVRGPGGYTF. The chain joins TRBV29-1 to TRBJ1-2; the match to TRBD1 covers 8 bases. Germline V gene data show CDR1 as SQVTM and CDR2 as ANQGSEA. V trimming: 0 bases; J trimming: 7 bases; junction bases outside the gene matches: 10. CDR3 size: 15 residues.

This chain uses TRBV7-9 with TRBJ2-5; no firm D call. CDR3 size: 14 residues. The ends were cut back, 5 bases at V and 1 base at J, with 11 bases in the middle. Per the germline V gene, CDR1 is SEHNR and CDR2 is FQNEAQ (reference sequence). The CDR3 spells CASSVSGSQETQYF. DNA for the CDR3: TGTGCCAGCAGCGTTTCAGGTTCCCAAGAGACCCAGTACTTC.

In its sample, this clone was seen once. The V gene is TRBV28, the J gene TRBJ2-7; 8 bases map to TRBD1. Trimming removed 6 bases from V and 0 bases from J; junction bases left unmatched: 7. Germline loops: CDR1 MDHEN, CDR2 SYDVKM. The CDR3 sequence is 15 residues long. CDR3 amino acids: CASSSTGATSYEQYF. The DNA for the CDR3 is TGTGCCAGCAGCTCGACAGGGGCCACCTCCTACGAGCAGTACTTC.

The rearrangement uses TRBV18 and TRBJ2-1; D gene unclear. V was cut by 3 bases and J by 0 bases, with 12 bases left in between. In germline, CDR1 is KGHSH, CDR2 LQKENI. The length of the CDR3 is 16 residues. CDR3 nucleotide sequence: TGTGCCAGCTCACCTGATTGGGAAAGCTCCTACAATGAGCAGTTCTTC. Its translation is CASSPDWESSYNEQFF.

The chain couples TRBV10-3 to TRBJ2-5; TRBD2 matches at 16 bases. Germline CDR1 ENHRY, CDR2 SYGVKD. Germline trimming cut 0 bases from V and 5 bases from J; bases unmatched to any gene: 6. The CDR3 consists of 18 residues. The DNA for the CDR3 is TGTGCCATCAGTGAGTCCACGGGACTAGCGGGAGGGCCTGAGACCCAGTACTTC. Translated, it gives CAISESTGLAGGPETQYF.

The V call is TRBV7-9, the J call TRBJ2-1, with D possibly matching TRBD2 (7 bases). With 5 bases removed from V and 7 bases from J, the gap between germline ends came to 15 bases. The CDR3 has 14 amino acids. Germline assignment: CDR1 SEHNR and CDR2 FQNEAQ (reference sequence). This CDR3 reads CASSPWGGRNEQFF. For the CDR3, the DNA is TGTGCCAGCAGCCCATGGGGGGGCAGGAATGAGCAGTTCTTC.

J is TRBJ2-3 and V is TRBV7-9; no clear D gene. The CDR3 covers 15 residues. V was clipped by 2 bases and J by 2 bases, with 11 bases between them. Per germline, CDR1 SEHNR and CDR2 FQNEAQ (reference sequence). The CDR3 DNA reads as TGTGCCAGCAGCTTATTGGACGGAATCACAGATACGCAGTATTTT. Encoded protein: CASSLLDGITDTQYF. Drawing the rest from reference TRBV7-9 and TRBJ2-3, the complete variable domain is DTGVSQNPRHKITKRGQNVTFRCDPISEHNRLYWYRQTLGQGPEFLTYFQNEAQLEKSRLLSDRFSAERPKGSFSTLEIQRTEQGDSAMYLCASSLLDGITDTQYFGPGTRLTVL.

This clone has a single count. The chain carries TRBV30 and TRBJ1-2, with TRBD1 matching over 10 bases. Germline V CDR1 and CDR2: GTSNPN, SVGIG (reference sequence). The CDR3 runs 16 residues. V was clipped by 2 bases and J by 5 bases; unmatched bases: 11. The CDR3 coding sequence is TGTGCCTGGAGTACCAAACCGGGACAGGGGTTTTATGGCTACACCTTC. Translation: CAWSTKPGQGFYGYTF.

The rearrangement uses TRBV29-1 and TRBJ2-3; unclear D gene. CDR1 is SQVTM and CDR2 is ANQGSEA in the germline V gene. CDR3 size: 13 residues. Trimming left V 7 bases short and J 2 bases short, with 13 bases between. The CDR3 is CSAVGPYTDTQYF. For the CDR3, the DNA is TGCAGCGCGGTAGGGCCCTACACAGATACGCAGTATTTT.

In its sample, this clone was seen once. The V gene is TRBV27, the J gene TRBJ1-6; D is perhaps TRBD1 (6 bases). The CDR3 spans 16 residues. V was trimmed by 6 bases and J by 6 bases, leaving 18 bases between them. Germline V CDR1 and CDR2: MNHEY, SMNVEV (reference sequence). The CDR3 protein is CASSRYREDFNSPLHF. DNA of the CDR3: TGTGCCAGCAGCCGATACAGGGAAGACTTTAATTCACCCCTCCACTTT.

The CDR3 sequence is CASSLAPGGAGETQYF. DNA for the CDR3: TGTGCCAGCAGCTTAGCCCCAGGGGGGGCCGGAGAGACCCAGTACTTC. J is TRBJ2-5 and V is TRBV7-9; either TRBD1 or TRBD2 may fit D (7 bases each). CDR1 is SEHNR, CDR2 FQNEAQ, per germline (reference sequence). CDR3 length equals 16 residues. V was cut by 0 bases and J by 4 bases, with 15 bases left in between.

The V and J genes are TRBV13 and TRBJ2-7; D uncertain. The CDR3 length is 14 residues. Trimming took off 4 bases at V and 0 bases at J, with 10 bases between the two ends. Looked up from germline, CDR1 is PRHDT and CDR2 is FYEKMQ (reference sequence). CDR3 in amino acids: CASSSRLTSYEQYF. DNA of the CDR3: TGTGCCAGCAGCTCTCGTCTAACCTCCTACGAGCAGTACTTC.

A single count supports this clone. The chain combines TRBV15 with TRBJ1-2; 9 bases match TRBD1. The CDR3 loop spans 18 amino acids. With 3 bases clipped from V and 4 bases from J, the junction kept 15 bases outside the gene matches. From germline, CDR1 is LNHNV and CDR2 YYDKDF (reference sequence). The CDR3 region has the DNA TGTGCCACCAGCAGGGAAGGACAGGGGCACCCTCTCGGCTATGGCTACACCTTC. Amino acid sequence: CATSREGQGHPLGYGYTF. Looking up the rest from reference TRBV15 and TRBJ1-2 gives the full variable domain: DAMVIQNPRYQVTQFGKPVTLSCSQTLNHNVMYWYQQKSSQAPKLLFHYYDKDFNNEADTPDNFQSRRPNTSFCFLDIRSPGLGDTAMYLCATSREGQGHPLGYGYTFGSGTRLTVV.

The genes are TRBV11-2 and TRBJ2-1; 7 bases are a match to TRBD2. Germline CDR1 is SGHAT and CDR2 is FQNNGV. This CDR3 has 18 residues. The J segment lost 2 bases and the V segment lost 3 bases, leaving 13 bases of the junction unmatched. DNA of the CDR3: TGTGCCAGCAGCTTTGGCCCTGGAAGACTAGCCCCCTACAATGAGCAGTTCTTC. The encoded protein is CASSFGPGRLAPYNEQFF.

This chain joins TRBV6-5 and TRBJ1-2; tentatively, D is TRBD1 (6 bases). CDR1 and CDR2 from the germline V gene are MNHEY and SVGAGI. The V and J ends lost 0 bases and 8 bases respectively, with 19 bases between them. This CDR3 contains 16 residues. The CDR3 reads CASSYSSFGGGGGYTF. CDR3 nucleotide sequence: TGTGCCAGCAGTTACTCGAGTTTCGGCGGGGGGGGCGGCTACACCTTC.

The chain joins TRBV28 to TRBJ1-4; unclear D gene. V lost 6 bases, J lost 5 bases, and 16 bases lay in between. The CDR3 totals 15 residues. Germline-derived CDR1 and CDR2 are MDHEN and SYDVKM. DNA of the CDR3: TGTGCCAGCAGGGAAGCTGGGTGGGGAAATGAAAAACTGTTTTTT. Its translation is CASREAGWGNEKLFF.

The sample holds one count of this clone. The genes are TRBV14 and TRBJ2-7; 7 bases line up with TRBD2. The junction had 2 bases not matched to a gene; V was cut back by 4 bases and J by 5 bases. CDR3 size: 12 residues. Germline assignment: CDR1 SGHDN and CDR2 FVKESK. The CDR3 nucleotides are TGTGCCAGCAGCCTGGGGAGGGACGAGCAGTACTTC. Translated: CASSLGRDEQYF.

The V gene is TRBV19, the J gene TRBJ1-1, with TRBD1 as a possible D gene (6 bases). Trimming left V 0 bases short and J 1 base short, with 9 bases between. The germline V gene encodes CDR1 LNHDA and CDR2 SQIVND (reference sequence). This CDR3 is built from 15 residues. CDR3 protein: CASSIDGDKNTEAFF. The CDR3, as DNA: TGTGCCAGTAGTATAGATGGGGACAAGAACACTGAAGCTTTCTTT. The variable domain in full, completed from reference TRBV19 and TRBJ1-1, reads DGGITQSPKYLFRKEGQNVTLSCEQNLNHDAMYWYRQDPGQGLRLIYYSQIVNDFQKGDIAEGYSVSREKKESFPLTVTSAQKNPTAFYLCASSIDGDKNTEAFFGQGTRLTVV.

The rearrangement links TRBV7-2 to TRBJ2-1; TRBD2 agrees at 10 bases. The germline V gene has CDR1 SGHTA and CDR2 FQGNSA. The CDR3 is 16 residues long. After removal of 5 bases from V and 5 bases from J, the junction contained 9 bases not matched to a gene. This CDR3 is CASSMTSGPLNNEQFF. DNA for the CDR3: TGTGCCAGCAGCATGACTAGCGGGCCCTTAAACAATGAGCAGTTCTTC. The full variable domain, rest sourced from reference TRBV7-2 and TRBJ2-1, is GAGVSQSPSNKVTEKGKDVELRCDPISGHTALYWYRQSLGQGLEFLIYFQGNSAPDKSGLPSDRFSAERTGGSVSTLTIQRTQQEDSAVYLCASSMTSGPLNNEQFFGPGTRLTVL.

The genes are TRBV27 and TRBJ2-1; D is perhaps TRBD2 (5 bases). Germline CDR1 and CDR2: MNHEY and SMNVEV (reference sequence). With 6 bases removed from V and 0 bases from J, the gap between germline ends came to 12 bases. The CDR3 is made up of 15 amino acids. The CDR3: CASRELVVSYNEQFF. The CDR3 DNA reads as TGTGCCAGCAGGGAACTAGTCGTCTCCTACAATGAGCAGTTCTTC.

This chain's CDR3 is CASSAGTAANEQFF. CDR3 DNA: TGTGCCAGCAGCGCGGGGACGGCCGCCAATGAGCAGTTCTTC. The V call is TRBV9, the J call TRBJ2-1; D may correspond to TRBD1 or TRBD2 (5 bases each). CDR3 length: 14 residues. Germline assignment: CDR1 SGDLS and CDR2 YYNGEE. V lost 3 bases and J 6 bases, leaving 13 bases between the germline ends.

To note about this clone: This sample also contains other DNA sequences that code for the same CDR3. This sequence joins TRBV7-9 and TRBJ1-1; D gene uncertain. The V and J ends lost 1 base and 1 base respectively, with 4 bases between them. This CDR3 spans 13 amino acids. Germline lookup yields CDR1 SEHNR and CDR2 FQNEAQ (reference sequence). The CDR3 spells CASSLVTNTEAFF. The CDR3 nucleotides read TGTGCCAGCAGCTTAGTCACGAACACTGAAGCTTTCTTT.

This chain uses TRBV7-9 with TRBJ2-1; D is unresolved. CDR3 length: 12 residues. Trimming took 4 bases from V and 8 from J, leaving 9 bases between them. Germline lookup yields CDR1 SEHNR and CDR2 FQNEAQ (reference sequence). This chain's CDR3 is CASSSPFDEQFF. The CDR3 DNA sequence: TGTGCCAGCAGCTCCCCTTTTGATGAGCAGTTCTTC.

Worth noting for this clone: At the DNA level, this CDR3 is encoded by other sequences in the same sample as well. The gene calls are TRBV4-1 and TRBJ2-2; the D is unclear. The CDR3 is 15 amino acids. Germline V gene lookup returns CDR1 MGHRA and CDR2 YSYEKL. Trimming removed 1 base from V and 0 bases from J, with 6 bases in between. CDR3 sequence reads: CASSQGPTNTGELFF. CDR3 nucleotide sequence: TGCGCCAGCAGCCAAGGTCCCACGAACACCGGGGAGCTGTTTTTT.

This rearrangement joins TRBV5-4 to TRBJ1-2; no firm D call. This CDR3 comprises 14 residues. CDR1 SGHNT and CDR2 YYREEE come from the germline V gene (reference sequence). V gave up 2 bases and J gave up 1 base, with 9 bases separating them. In DNA form, the CDR3 reads TGTGCCAGCAGCTTAGTTGAGAATAACTATGGCTACACCTTC. Amino acid sequence: CASSLVENNYGYTF.